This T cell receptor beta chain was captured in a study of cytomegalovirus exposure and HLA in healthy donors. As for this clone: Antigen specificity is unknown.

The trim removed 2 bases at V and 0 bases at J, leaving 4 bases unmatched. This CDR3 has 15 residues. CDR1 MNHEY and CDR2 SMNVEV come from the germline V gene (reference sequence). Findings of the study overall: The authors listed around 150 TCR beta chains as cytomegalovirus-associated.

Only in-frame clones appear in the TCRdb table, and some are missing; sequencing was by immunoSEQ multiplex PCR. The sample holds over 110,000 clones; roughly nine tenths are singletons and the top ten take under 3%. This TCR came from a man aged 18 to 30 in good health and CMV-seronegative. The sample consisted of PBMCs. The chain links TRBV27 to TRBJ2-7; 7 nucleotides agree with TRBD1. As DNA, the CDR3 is TGTGCCAGCAGTTTAAGGGGGACAGCCTCCTACGAGCAGTACTTC. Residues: CASSLRGTASYEQYF.